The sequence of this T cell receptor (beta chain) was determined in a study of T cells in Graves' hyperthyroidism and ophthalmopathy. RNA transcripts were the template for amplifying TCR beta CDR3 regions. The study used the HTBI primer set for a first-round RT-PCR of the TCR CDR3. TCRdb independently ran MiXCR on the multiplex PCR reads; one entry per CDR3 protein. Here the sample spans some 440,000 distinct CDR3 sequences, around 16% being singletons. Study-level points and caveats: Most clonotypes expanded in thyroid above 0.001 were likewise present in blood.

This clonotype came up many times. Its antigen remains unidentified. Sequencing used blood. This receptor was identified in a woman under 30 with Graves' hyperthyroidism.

The CDR3 DNA reads TGTGCCAGCTCACCAAGGACTAGGGGAGATACGCAGTATTTT. This translates into CASSPRTRGDTQYF. The gene calls are TRBV18 and TRBJ2-3; TRBD2 matches 7 bases. The CDR3 contains 14 residues. Germline V CDR1 and CDR2: KGHSH, LQKENI. Germline trimming cut 2 bases from V and 5 bases from J; bases unmatched to any gene: 4.